The 32 T cell receptor beta chains below were found in one sample sequenced in a study of CD8 T cells in Susac syndrome. The RNA, roughly 0.45 to 1 ug, was put through reverse transcription using random hexamers. One entry per CDR3 protein results from TCRdb running MiXCR on the immunoSEQ multiplex PCR reads. The sample records about 150,000 distinct CDR3 sequences, 90% to 97% being singletons. The sequenced sample was CD4+ T cells from PBMCs. The receptors shown here come from a human donor with Susac syndrome.

The chain recombines TRBV10-3 with TRBJ1-2; 11 bases are shared with TRBD1. Looked up from germline, CDR1 is ENHRY and CDR2 is SYGVKD. This CDR3 is built from 13 residues. The trim removed 4 bases at V and 6 bases at J, leaving 1 base unmatched. This CDR3 is CAISGGQGDGYTF. The CDR3 coding sequence is TGTGCCATCAGTGGGGGACAGGGGGATGGCTACACCTTC.

V gene TRBV5-1 combines with J gene TRBJ1-6; D uncertain. With 2 bases removed from V and 9 bases from J, the gap between germline ends came to 12 bases. CDR3 length equals 14 residues. Germline V gene data show CDR1 as SGHRS and CDR2 as YFSETQ. The CDR3 DNA is TGCGCCAGCAGCTTTCAGGTTCGGGGTTCACCCCTCCACTTT. Amino acid sequence: CASSFQVRGSPLHF.

This chain connects TRBV2 to TRBJ2-7; D may be TRBD1 (6 bases). This CDR3 spans 13 amino acids. In germline, CDR1 is SNHLY, CDR2 FYNNEI. The ends were cut back, 5 bases at V and 3 bases at J, with 11 bases in the middle. CDR3 sequence (DNA): TGTGCCAGCAGTTACCCGGACAGCTACGAGCAGTACTTC. Its translation is CASSYPDSYEQYF.

V usage is TRBV5-6 and J usage is TRBJ2-6, with TRBD2 matching over 8 bases. V shed 4 bases, J shed 2 bases, and the junction held 5 bases outside the gene matches. This CDR3 contains 16 residues. Per germline, CDR1 SGHDT and CDR2 YYEEEE. CDR3 amino acids: CASSRRGGAGANVLTF. The CDR3 bases are TGTGCCAGCAGCCGACGGGGGGGAGCTGGGGCCAACGTCCTGACTTTC.

This clonotype was observed once. This rearrangement joins TRBV5-1 to TRBJ2-4; D unresolved. CDR1 is SGHRS, CDR2 YFSETQ, per germline. CDR3 length: 13 residues. The V end lost 4 bases, the J end lost 9 bases, and 14 bases lay between the germline ends. The CDR3 nucleotides are TGCGCCAGCAGCCACCCTGTAAGAGGCATTCAGTACTTC. Amino acids: CASSHPVRGIQYF.

The chain combines TRBV12-3 or TRBV12-4 with TRBJ1-2; D perhaps matches TRBD1 (5 bases). Trimming took off 6 bases at V and 8 bases at J, with 13 bases between the two ends. This CDR3 spans 12 amino acids. The CDR3 region has the DNA TGTGCCAGCAGCCTAACAGGAAAAGGCTACACCTTC. Residues: CASSLTGKGYTF.

This clonotype showed up just a few times. The CDR3 here is CASSPDRGNQPQHF. As DNA, the CDR3 is TGTGCCAGCAGTCCAGACAGGGGAAATCAGCCCCAGCATTTT. The V and J genes are TRBV12-3 or TRBV12-4 and TRBJ1-5; 8 positions agree with TRBD1. Germline trimming cut 5 bases from V and 4 bases from J; bases unmatched to any gene: 4. This CDR3 has 14 amino acids.

The chain joins TRBV20-1 to TRBJ1-1; the D is unclear. The V gene lost 1 base and the J gene lost 4 bases, with 13 bases spanning the gap. CDR1 is DFQATT, CDR2 SNEGSKA, per germline (reference sequence). The CDR3 is 14 residues long. In nucleotides, the CDR3 is TGCAGTGCTAGAGTCCCGGGGTTCGCCACTGAAGCTTTCTTT. Protein sequence: CSARVPGFATEAFF.

This clonotype was picked up one time. This chain connects TRBV20-1 to TRBJ2-5, with D tentatively TRBD1 (5 bases). The germline V gene has CDR1 DFQATT and CDR2 SNEGSKA (reference sequence). Trimming pared 0 bases from V and 4 bases from J, leaving 15 bases between. CDR3 length equals 15 residues. In nucleotides, the CDR3 is TGCAGTGCTAGAGATTCTAAGGCAGGGCGAGAGACCCAGTACTTC. Its protein product is CSARDSKAGRETQYF.

The rearrangement joins TRBV18 to TRBJ2-7; TRBD2 is a possible D gene (6 bases). The CDR3 sequence is 14 residues long. V was pared by 0 bases and J by 0 bases, with 6 bases between. Per the germline V gene, CDR1 is KGHSH and CDR2 is LQKENI. The CDR3 sequence: CASSPPGSSYEQYF. The CDR3 bases are TGTGCCAGCTCACCACCCGGGAGCTCCTACGAGCAGTACTTC.

The chain is built from TRBV7-9 and TRBJ2-5, with 7 bases matching TRBD1. CDR1 is SEHNR and CDR2 is FQNEAQ in the germline V gene (reference sequence). This CDR3 has 18 residues. V was clipped by 8 bases and J by 0 bases; unmatched bases: 18. The CDR3 DNA reads TGTGCCAGCCGAACAGGTGGAGAAAAGGGGGCCAACCAAGAGACCCAGTACTTC. It is translated as CASRTGGEKGANQETQYF.

The rearrangement uses TRBV6-2 or TRBV6-3 and TRBJ2-3, with 9 bases lining up with TRBD1. Per germline, CDR1 MNHEY and CDR2 SVGEGT. The ends lost 6 bases at V and 3 bases at J; junction bases unmatched: 13. There are 17 residues in the CDR3. This CDR3 is CASSRRDRGWRTDTQYF. The CDR3 DNA follows: TGTGCCAGCAGCCGCCGCGACAGGGGGTGGCGGACAGATACGCAGTATTTT.

The chain couples TRBV6-2 or TRBV6-3 to TRBJ1-1, with 8 bases that match TRBD1. V trimming: 3 bases; J trimming: 1 base; junction bases outside the gene matches: 10. CDR1 is MNHEY, CDR2 SVGEGT, per germline. CDR3 length equals 17 residues. CDR3 coding DNA: TGTGCCAGCAGTTATGGGACAGGAGAGAGCTGGAACACTGAAGCTTTCTTT. Translating gives CASSYGTGESWNTEAFF.

This clonotype was counted once. The gene calls are TRBV4-2 and TRBJ2-6; the match to TRBD1 covers 8 bases. The trim removed 4 bases at V and 1 base at J, leaving 9 bases unmatched. Germline V gene data show CDR1 as LGHNA and CDR2 as YNFKEQ. CDR3 size: 18 residues. The CDR3 region has the DNA TGTGCCAGCAGCCTAAGGACAGGGAGATTTTCTGGGGCCAACGTCCTGACTTTC. Its translation: CASSLRTGRFSGANVLTF.

V usage is TRBV6-5 and J usage is TRBJ2-1; no clear D. The CDR3 is made up of 12 amino acids. The V end was cut by 6 bases, the J end by 11 bases, with 14 bases between. Germline loops: CDR1 MNHEY, CDR2 SVGAGI. The CDR3 protein is CASRTQQRQQFF. CDR3 DNA sequence: TGTGCCAGCAGAACCCAGCAGCGTCAGCAGTTCTTC.

The V call is TRBV25-1, the J call TRBJ1-3, with D unclear. CDR1 MGHDK and CDR2 SYGVNS come from the germline V gene. V dropped 8 bases and J dropped 0 bases, with 8 bases sitting between them. This CDR3 has 13 amino acids. CDR3 in DNA: TGTGCCAGCCGCGACGGCTCTGGAAACACCATATATTTT. It codes for CASRDGSGNTIYF.

This chain uses TRBV7-8 with TRBJ2-5, with 10 bases lining up with TRBD2. CDR1 is SGHVS and CDR2 is FQNEAQ in the germline V gene. J was trimmed by 4 bases and V by 2 bases; bases with no gene match: 4. This CDR3 has 15 amino acids. The CDR3 reads CASSLFASGGETQYF. CDR3 coding DNA: TGTGCCAGCAGCTTATTCGCTAGCGGGGGAGAGACCCAGTACTTC.

This chain uses TRBV13 with TRBJ2-7; 7 nucleotides align to TRBD2. CDR1 PRHDT and CDR2 FYEKMQ come from the germline V gene (reference sequence). The CDR3 runs to 14 residues. V lost 5 bases, J lost 0 bases, and 4 bases stayed unmatched. This CDR3 reads CASSPRGDSYEQYF. CDR3 coding DNA: TGTGCCAGCAGCCCTCGGGGGGACTCCTACGAGCAGTACTTC.

This clonotype was detected only once. This chain's CDR3 is CSVAPGVNTEAFF. The CDR3 DNA reads as TGCAGCGTTGCGCCAGGGGTGAACACTGAAGCTTTCTTT. The chain joins TRBV29-1 to TRBJ1-1, with D perhaps matching TRBD1 (6 bases). Germline V gives CDR1 SQVTM, CDR2 ANQGSEA. The CDR3 runs 13 residues. V was cut by 4 bases and J by 0 bases, with 9 bases left in between.

V is TRBV3-1 and J is TRBJ2-6; D perhaps matches TRBD2 (5 bases). V lost 4 bases and J lost 0, with 10 bases in between. The CDR3 covers 16 residues. CDR1 is LGHDT, CDR2 YNNKEL, per germline (reference sequence). The CDR3: CASSRRGPSGANVLTF. The CDR3, as DNA: TGTGCCAGCAGCCGTAGAGGGCCCTCTGGGGCCAACGTCCTGACTTTC. Based on the CDR3 plus reference TRBV3-1 and TRBJ2-6, the full variable domain is DTAVSQTPKYLVTQMGNDKSIKCEQNLGHDTMYWYKQDSKKFLKIMFSYNNKELIINETVPNRFSPKSPDKAHLNLHINSLELGDSAVYFCASSRRGPSGANVLTFGAGSRLTVL.

The chain joins TRBV28 to TRBJ2-7, with TRBD2 matching over 7 bases. Germline CDR1 MDHEN, CDR2 SYDVKM. Trimming removed 5 bases from V and 2 bases from J; junction bases left unmatched: 6. The CDR3 contains 14 residues. The CDR3 nucleotides read TGTGCCAGCAGTACCTCTGGGACTACCTACGAGCAGTACTTC. Residues: CASSTSGTTYEQYF. The full variable domain, its missing parts supplied by reference TRBV28 and TRBJ2-7, is DVKVTQSSRYLVKRTGEKVFLECVQDMDHENMFWYRQDPGLGLRLIYFSYDVKMKEKGDIPEGYSVSREKKERFSLILESASTNQTSMYLCASSTSGTTYEQYFGPGTRLTVT.

On this clonotype itself: A read error may produce the germline difference seen at one junction end. This chain joins TRBV11-2 and TRBJ2-6; D is possibly TRBD1 (5 bases). Looked up from germline, CDR1 is SGHAT and CDR2 is FQNNGV. The CDR3 totals 14 residues. This CDR3 is CASPTGSRANVLTF. The CDR3 DNA is TGTGCCAGCCCTACAGGCTCTCGGGCCAACGTCCTGACTTTC. Combining the CDR3 with reference TRBV11-2 and TRBJ2-6 gives the whole variable domain EAGVAQSPRYKIIEKRQSVAFWCNPISGHATLYWYQQILGQGPKLLIQFQNNGVVDDSQLPKDRFSAERLKGVDSTLKIQPAKLEDSAVYLCASPTGSRANVLTFGAGSRLTVL.

The chain has TRBV5-1 and TRBJ2-5, with TRBD2 matching over 14 bases. CDR1 is SGHRS, CDR2 YFSETQ, per germline. V shed 3 bases, J shed 2 bases, and the junction held 6 bases outside the gene matches. The CDR3 contains 17 residues. The CDR3 DNA reads as TGCGCCAGCAGCTGGACTAGCGGGGGGCACCTTCAAGAGACCCAGTACTTC. Translating gives CASSWTSGGHLQETQYF. The full variable domain, completed using reference TRBV5-1 and TRBJ2-5, is KAGVTQTPRYLIKTRGQQVTLSCSPISGHRSVSWYQQTPGQGLQFLFEYFSETQRNKGNFPGRFSGRQFSNSRSEMNVSTLELGDSALYLCASSWTSGGHLQETQYFGPGTRLLVL.

V usage is TRBV7-9 and J usage is TRBJ1-1, with TRBD1 identical over 7 bases. The CDR3 spans 15 residues. Trimming took 5 bases from V and 3 from J; bases not matched to a gene: 9. Germline CDR1 is SEHNR and CDR2 is FQNEAQ (reference sequence). CDR3 coding DNA: TGTGCCAGCAGCCCCACAGGGGCCTATGACACTGAAGCTTTCTTT. This sequence encodes CASSPTGAYDTEAFF.

This clonotype was counted once. The chain combines TRBV6-2 or TRBV6-3 with TRBJ2-7; 9 positions agree with TRBD2. V lost 6 bases, J lost 2 bases, and 11 bases stayed unmatched. CDR3 size: 16 residues. In germline, CDR1 is MNHEY, CDR2 SVGEGT. The CDR3 loop reads CASSPPRTSVAYEQYF. The CDR3 DNA reads as TGTGCCAGCAGCCCGCCGAGGACTAGCGTCGCCTACGAGCAGTACTTC.

V gene TRBV29-1 combines with J gene TRBJ2-5; maybe TRBD1 (6 bases). Trimming cost V 7 bases and J 5 bases, with 17 bases left between them. The CDR3 has 13 amino acids. Germline loops: CDR1 SQVTM, CDR2 ANQGSEA. DNA of the CDR3: TGCAGCGCCCCTGGGTGGGGGCAGGAGACCCAGTACTTC. Translating gives CSAPGWGQETQYF.

This clonotype showed up just once. V gene TRBV29-1 combines with J gene TRBJ2-1; perhaps TRBD2 as D (6 bases). The CDR3 contains 15 residues. The germline gives CDR1 SQVTM, CDR2 ANQGSEA. V gave up 6 bases and J gave up 6 bases, with 21 bases separating them. Here the CDR3 DNA reads TGCAGCGTAGTCCGTACTGGGCGGGGTAGCAATGAGCAGTTCTTC. The encoded protein is CSVVRTGRGSNEQFF.

The chain recombines TRBV15 with TRBJ2-2; weak D call: TRBD1 (5 bases). V dropped 0 bases and J dropped 8 bases, with 13 bases sitting between them. Germline V gene lookup returns CDR1 LNHNV and CDR2 YYDKDF (reference sequence). The CDR3 runs to 15 residues. The CDR3 sequence: CATSREGSGIGELFF. For the CDR3, the DNA is TGTGCCACCAGCAGAGAAGGCTCAGGGATTGGGGAGCTGTTTTTT.

This chain connects TRBV7-9 to TRBJ2-1; the D is unclear. The germline V gene has CDR1 SEHNR and CDR2 FQNEAQ (reference sequence). The CDR3 contains 13 residues. Trimming pared 7 bases from V and 0 bases from J, leaving 7 bases between. Here the CDR3 reads CASTISSYNEQFF. CDR3 in DNA: TGTGCCAGCACCATCAGCTCCTACAATGAGCAGTTCTTC.

The V and J genes are TRBV20-1 and TRBJ1-2; possibly TRBD1 for D (6 bases). The CDR3 runs to 13 residues. In germline, CDR1 is DFQATT, CDR2 SNEGSKA (reference sequence). V was trimmed by 6 bases and J by 3 bases, leaving 14 bases between them. DNA of the CDR3: TGCAGTGCCAGGCGACAGGCATACTATGGCTACACCTTC. This encodes CSARRQAYYGYTF.

The chain employs TRBV3-1 and TRBJ2-7; D gene ambiguous. Between the trimmed V and J ends, which lost 4 bases and 7 bases, there was a span of 14 bases. Germline CDR1 reads LGHDT; CDR2 reads YNNKEL (reference sequence). The CDR3 covers 13 residues. The CDR3 sequence: CASSLISAGEQYF. In DNA, the CDR3 is TGTGCCAGCAGCCTCATCAGTGCCGGGGAGCAGTACTTC.

The gene calls are TRBV4-1 and TRBJ2-5; D is perhaps TRBD1 (6 bases). Per germline, CDR1 MGHRA and CDR2 YSYEKL. This CDR3 is 13 amino acids long. V lost 1 base and J lost 5, with 8 bases in between. The CDR3: CASSQARGETQYF. The CDR3 DNA reads as TGCGCCAGCAGCCAAGCCAGGGGTGAGACCCAGTACTTC.